This TCR beta chain was identified in a study of cytomegalovirus exposure and HLA in healthy donors. Findings and caveats of the study: Cytomegalovirus association was assigned to approximately 160 TCR beta chains.

To note about this clone: Its antigen is unidentified.

Per the germline V gene, CDR1 is SGHKS and CDR2 is YYEKEE (reference sequence). The CDR3 has 17 amino acids. The V end was cut by 3 bases, the J end by 5 bases, with 23 bases between. In the PCR, 60 Vbeta and 13 Jbeta primers were used. Profiled with immunoSEQ multiplex PCR; TCRdb holds only in-frame clones, not every one. In the table there are around 200,000 clones, 75% to 90% of which are singletons. This chain links TRBV5-5 with TRBJ1-2; D perhaps matches TRBD1 (5 bases). The sample comprised PBMCs. This receptor was obtained from a middle-aged man in good health and CMV-seronegative. The CDR3 region has the DNA TGTGCCAGCAGCTCAGCAGGGTCCCTTTCCGACCCTTATGGCTACACCTTC. Translated, it gives CASSSAGSLSDPYGYTF.